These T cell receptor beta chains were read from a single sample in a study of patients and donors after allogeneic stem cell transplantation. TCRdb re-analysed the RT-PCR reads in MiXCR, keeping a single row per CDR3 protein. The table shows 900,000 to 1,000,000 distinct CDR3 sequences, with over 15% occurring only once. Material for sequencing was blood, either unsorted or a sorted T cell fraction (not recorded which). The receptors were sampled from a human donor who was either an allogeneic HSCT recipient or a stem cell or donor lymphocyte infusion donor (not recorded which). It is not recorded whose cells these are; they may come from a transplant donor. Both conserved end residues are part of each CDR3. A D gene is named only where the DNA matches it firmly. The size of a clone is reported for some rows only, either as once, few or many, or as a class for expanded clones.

CASSLTALGSYNEQFF,TGTGCCAGCAGCTTAACCGCTCTCGGCTCCTACAATGAGCAGTTCTTC,TRBJ2-1,few,TRBV7-8,NA,16
CASSPAGGVHEQYF,TGTGCCAGCAGTCCAGCGGGAGGGGTCCACGAGCAGTACTTC,TRBJ2-7,few,TRBV27,TRBD2,14
CASSSPGTGRGQPQHF,TGTGCCAGCAGCTCGCCTGGGACAGGGCGCGGTCAGCCCCAGCATTTT,TRBJ1-5,NA,TRBV7-9,TRBD1,16
CASTRMGHEQFF,TGTGCCAGCACGAGGATGGGGCATGAGCAGTTCTTC,TRBJ2-1,NA,TRBV6-1,NA,12
CSVEAGLAGETQYF,TGCAGCGTTGAAGCCGGACTAGCTGGGGAGACCCAGTACTTC,TRBJ2-5,few,TRBV29-1,TRBD2,14
CASSLASAVYNEQFF,TGTGCCAGCAGCTTAGCGTCTGCGGTTTACAATGAGCAGTTCTTC,TRBJ2-1,few,TRBV7-9,NA,15
CASRLAGGPLNEQFF,TGTGCCAGCAGACTAGCGGGGGGGCCCCTCAATGAGCAGTTCTTC,TRBJ2-1,few,TRBV11-2,TRBD2,15
CASTSLGGGETQYF,TGTGCCAGCACCTCCCTAGGGGGCGGAGAGACCCAGTACTTC,TRBJ2-5,once,TRBV6-1,TRBD1,14
CASSVAGGASTDTQYF,TGTGCCAGCAGCGTAGCGGGCGGAGCGAGCACAGATACGCAGTATTTT,TRBJ2-3,NA,TRBV9,NA,16
CATSRVPRNTGELFF,TGTGCCACCAGCAGAGTCCCTCGAAACACCGGGGAGCTGTTTTTT,TRBJ2-2,few,TRBV15,NA,15
CASSTGQIGYNEQFF,TGTGCCAGCAGCACAGGGCAGATAGGATACAATGAGCAGTTCTTC,TRBJ2-1,NA,TRBV7-6,NA,15
CASAPTGGRNQPQHF,TGTGCCAGTGCTCCAACAGGGGGACGGAATCAGCCCCAGCATTTT,TRBJ1-5,few,TRBV19,TRBD1,15
CASSHLTRGTKTQYF,TGCGCCAGCAGTCACTTGACGAGGGGCACGAAGACCCAGTACTTC,TRBJ2-5,NA,TRBV23-1,NA,15
CASSVASGVLSTDTQYF,TGTGCCAGCAGCGTAGCTAGCGGGGTACTTAGCACAGATACGCAGTATTTT,TRBJ2-3,NA,TRBV9,TRBD2,17
CASSLGRNEQFF,TGTGCCAGCAGCTTAGGCCGAAATGAGCAGTTCTTC,TRBJ2-1,many,TRBV5-1,NA,12
CSALKEVSEQYF,TGCAGTGCGCTCAAGGAGGTCTCCGAGCAGTACTTC,TRBJ2-7,NA,TRBV20-1,NA,12
CASSFGGGVDTGELFF,TGTGCCAGCAGTTTTGGAGGGGGCGTCGACACCGGGGAGCTGTTTTTT,TRBJ2-2,NA,TRBV27,NA,16
CSVEAEGLAGVGETQYF,TGCAGCGTTGAAGCCGAGGGACTAGCGGGAGTGGGAGAGACCCAGTACTTC,TRBJ2-5,few,TRBV29-1,TRBD2,17
CAWRPRTSSYEQYF,TGTGCCTGGAGACCCCGGACGAGCTCCTACGAGCAGTACTTC,TRBJ2-7,NA,TRBV30,NA,14
CATKRGTGTYEQYF,TGTGCCACAAAGCGCGGGACAGGGACCTACGAGCAGTACTTC,TRBJ2-7,NA,TRBV6-1,TRBD1,14
CATSRDVQGARNEQYF,TGTGCCACCAGCAGAGATGTGCAGGGGGCGAGGAATGAGCAGTACTTC,TRBJ2-7,many,TRBV15,TRBD1,16
CSARNPRGTDTQYF,TGCAGTGCTAGAAACCCACGGGGCACAGATACGCAGTATTTT,TRBJ2-3,NA,TRBV20-1,NA,14
CASSLVGLALQETQYF,TGTGCCAGCAGCTTAGTTGGACTAGCCTTACAAGAGACCCAGTACTTC,TRBJ2-5,few,TRBV7-6,TRBD2,16
CSVGPQSNEQFF,TGCAGCGTTGGTCCACAAAGCAATGAGCAGTTCTTC,TRBJ2-1,NA,TRBV29-1,NA,12
CASSYDRGRSYTF,TGTGCCAGCAGTTACGACAGGGGTCGAAGCTACACCTTC,TRBJ1-2,NA,TRBV6-6,TRBD1,13
CASSLAVSGGTDTQYF,TGTGCCAGCAGCTTAGCAGTTAGCGGGGGGACAGATACGCAGTATTTT,TRBJ2-3,few,TRBV7-2,TRBD2,16
CASLRSDTQYF,TGTGCCAGCCTTAGGTCAGATACGCAGTATTTT,TRBJ2-3,many,TRBV12-3/TRBV12-4,NA,11
CATSGVAVTDTQYF,TGTGCCACCAGTGGAGTAGCGGTCACAGATACGCAGTATTTT,TRBJ2-3,NA,TRBV24-1,NA,14
CASSLEPAGALTGELFF,TGCGCCAGCAGCTTGGAACCAGCGGGGGCCCTCACCGGGGAGCTGTTTTTT,TRBJ2-2,few,TRBV5-1,TRBD2,17
CASSPAGQGYEKLFF,TGTGCCAGCTCACCAGCGGGACAGGGATATGAAAAACTGTTTTTT,TRBJ1-4,few,TRBV18,TRBD1,15
CSARKWTGSPSSYEQYF,TGCAGTGCTAGAAAGTGGACAGGGTCGCCGAGCTCCTACGAGCAGTACTTC,TRBJ2-7,few,TRBV20-1,TRBD1,17
CASSLGRSGREQETQYF,TGTGCCAGCAGCTTAGGACGGTCCGGGCGGGAACAAGAGACCCAGTACTTC,TRBJ2-5,few,TRBV11-2,NA,17
CASSAGQPQETQYF,TGTGCCAGCAGCGCGGGACAGCCACAAGAGACCCAGTACTTC,TRBJ2-5,NA,TRBV9,TRBD1,14
CSAPTGSGYGYTF,TGCAGTGCTCCGACAGGGAGCGGCTATGGCTACACCTTC,TRBJ1-2,few,TRBV20-1,TRBD1,13
CASSLRDRTGELFF,TGCGCCAGCAGCCTCCGGGACAGGACCGGGGAGCTGTTTTTT,TRBJ2-2,NA,TRBV5-1,TRBD1,14
CASSPKGAIEAFF,TGTGCCAGCAGCCCGAAGGGAGCCATTGAAGCTTTCTTT,TRBJ1-1,NA,TRBV27,NA,13
CASSPQTGANVLTF,TGTGCCAGCAGCCCTCAAACTGGGGCCAACGTCCTGACTTTC,TRBJ2-6,NA,TRBV6-1,NA,14
CASSFGREPPYTF,TGTGCTAGCAGCTTCGGCAGGGAACCCCCCTACACCTTC,TRBJ1-2,few,TRBV7-7,NA,13
CASSFDRGSQETQYF,TGTGCCAGCAGTTTCGACAGGGGCTCCCAAGAGACCCAGTACTTC,TRBJ2-5,NA,TRBV7-2,TRBD1,15
CAWGNTDTQYF,TGTGCCTGGGGCAACACAGATACGCAGTATTTT,TRBJ2-3,NA,TRBV30,NA,11
CASSFAGAPDYGYTF,TGTGCCAGCAGCTTCGCCGGTGCCCCGGACTATGGCTACACCTTC,TRBJ1-2,NA,TRBV11-2,NA,15
CASSYSGSETQYF,TGTGCCAGCAGTTACTCCGGGTCTGAGACCCAGTACTTC,TRBJ2-5,NA,TRBV6-2/TRBV6-3,NA,13
CASSWSGGTRAQYF,TGTGCCAGCAGTTGGAGCGGGGGAACCCGTGCGCAGTATTTT,TRBJ2-3,few,TRBV12-3/TRBV12-4,TRBD2,14
CSAPGTGGRNYGYTF,TGCAGTGCACCCGGGACAGGGGGCAGAAACTATGGCTACACCTTC,TRBJ1-2,few,TRBV20-1,TRBD1,15
CASSLRGGELFF,TGTGCCAGCAGTTTACGAGGCGGGGAGCTGTTTTTT,TRBJ2-2,NA,TRBV12-3/TRBV12-4,NA,12
CASSFSGQGAQGYTF,TGTGCCAGCAGCTTTTCGGGACAGGGGGCGCAGGGCTACACCTTC,TRBJ1-2,NA,TRBV7-9,TRBD1,15
CSVTKRVGEKLFF,TGCAGCGTCACGAAACGAGTAGGTGAAAAACTGTTTTTT,TRBJ1-4,NA,TRBV29-1,NA,13
CASSLGRGADTQYF,TGCGCCAGCAGCTTGGGCAGGGGGGCAGATACGCAGTATTTT,TRBJ2-3,few,TRBV5-1,NA,14
CASSPPRGVREQFF,TGTGCCAGCAGTCCGCCGCGAGGGGTTAGGGAGCAGTTCTTC,TRBJ2-1,few,TRBV12-3/TRBV12-4,NA,14
CSVVKRKGGTYGYTF,TGCAGCGTTGTTAAGCGTAAGGGCGGGACATATGGCTACACCTTC,TRBJ1-2,many,TRBV29-1,NA,15
CASSLWQEDEQYF,TGTGCCAGCAGCTTATGGCAGGAAGACGAGCAGTACTTC,TRBJ2-7,NA,TRBV13,NA,13
CAISAGQGIGSYNSPLHF,TGTGCCATCAGTGCTGGACAGGGGATAGGCTCCTATAATTCACCCCTCCACTTT,TRBJ1-6,NA,TRBV10-3,TRBD1,18